This is a list of T cell receptor beta chains from one sample in a study of cytomegalovirus exposure and HLA in healthy donors. Assay used: immunoSEQ multiplex PCR; TCRdb lists only in-frame clones, some missing. The sample yields 200,000 or so clones, roughly four fifths seen once. The sample consisted of PBMCs. The receptors derive from a boy younger than 10 in good health and CMV-seronegative. The CDR3 runs from the conserved cysteine through the conserved F or W. D genes are given only for firm matches. Only part of the rows carry a size: once, few, many, or a class if the clone is expanded.

j_call clone_size d_call v_call cdr3_nt cdr3_aa
TRBJ2-3 - - TRBV9 TGTGCCAGCAGCGTAGAGTCAGGGGCAATAACAGATACGCAGTATTTT CASSVESGAITDTQYF
TRBJ1-2 few TRBD1 TRBV27 TGTGCCAGCAAAAGGACAGGGGGCAACTATGGCTACACCTTC CASKRTGGNYGYTF
TRBJ2-7 - - TRBV4-1 TGCGCCAGCAGCCACGTCGGAGGGTACTACGAGCAGTACTTC CASSHVGGYYEQYF
TRBJ1-5 - - TRBV19 TGTGCCAGTACGGCAGGGAATCAGCCCCAGCATTTT CASTAGNQPQHF
TRBJ1-2 - TRBD1 TRBV18 TGTGCCAGCTCACCACCTAGGACAGGCGTAGGGGGCTACACCTTC CASSPPRTGVGGYTF
TRBJ2-2 - TRBD2 TRBV7-2 TGTGCCAGCAGCTTTACGAGCGGGGGGGCCGTCGGGGAGCTGTTTTTT CASSFTSGGAVGELFF
TRBJ2-7 - - TRBV6-5 TGTGCCAGCAGGCCCGGGGGAGCATCGCGTTACGAGCAGTACTTC CASRPGGASRYEQYF
TRBJ2-7 - TRBD1 TRBV4-1 TGCGCCAGCAGATACACCGGGACAGGGGGACACTACGAGCAGTACTTC CASRYTGTGGHYEQYF
TRBJ2-3 - - TRBV9 TGTGCCAGCAGCCCCTCGTCCACAGATACGCAGTATTTT CASSPSSTDTQYF
TRBJ2-3 - TRBD2 TRBV7-2 TGTGCCAGCAGCTTCCACCCGGGGGGGCCCGGCACAGATACGCAGTATTTT CASSFHPGGPGTDTQYF
TRBJ2-1 few - TRBV7-9 TGTGCCAGCAGCAATGACCGGGACACGGCCTACAATGAGCAGTTCTTC CASSNDRDTAYNEQFF
TRBJ2-1 - - TRBV7-3 TGTGCCAGCAGTCCGCCAGGTGCCTTCTACAATGAGCAGTTCTTC CASSPPGAFYNEQFF
TRBJ1-5 - TRBD1 TRBV6-6 TGTGCCAGCAGCCCCAGCGGGACAGGGGGAAATCAGCCCCAGCATTTT CASSPSGTGGNQPQHF
TRBJ2-2 - TRBD1 TRBV6-1 TGTGCCAGCAGTGAAAGGGACAGGGCGGCCGGGGAGCTGTTTTTT CASSERDRAAGELFF
TRBJ1-1 - TRBD1 TRBV10-3 TGTGCCATCAGTGCCCCTCAGACGGACAGGGCTGAAGCTTTCTTT CAISAPQTDRAEAFF
TRBJ1-6 - - TRBV5-1 TGCGCCAGCAGCGGAGAAGGGAGGAGAGATTCACCCCTCCACTTT CASSGEGRRDSPLHF
TRBJ1-4 - TRBD1 TRBV27 TGTGCCAGCAGTCTCCGCAGGGGGCTCGGTGAAAAACTGTTTTTT CASSLRRGLGEKLFF
TRBJ2-7 - TRBD1 TRBV5-1 TGCGCCAGCAGCTTCAACGGGGACAGGGTGACCAGCTCCTACGAGCAGTACTTC CASSFNGDRVTSSYEQYF
TRBJ2-5 - - TRBV7-9 TGTGCCAGCAGCTTATACAGGGCGGAGACCCAGTACTTC CASSLYRAETQYF
TRBJ1-5 - - TRBV2 TGTGCCAGCAGTGATTTTGAGTCCTCCTCGGTCCTCTACCAGCCCCAGCATTTT CASSDFESSSVLYQPQHF
TRBJ1-5 few - TRBV18 TGTGCCAGCTCACCAACGGCGGGCGGAGATCAGCCCCAGCATTTT CASSPTAGGDQPQHF
TRBJ2-3 - - TRBV7-9 TGTGCCAGCAGCTTAGGTCTCGGGGACACAGATACGCAGTATTTT CASSLGLGDTDTQYF
TRBJ2-6 few - TRBV5-3 TGTGCCAGAAGCTTGGGTGCAGGGGTTCCCTCTGGGGCCAACGTCCTGACTTTC CARSLGAGVPSGANVLTF
TRBJ2-3 - TRBD1 TRBV15 TGTGCCACCAGCAGACTCCGGGACAGGGGAAAGGACACGCAGTATTTT CATSRLRDRGKDTQYF
TRBJ2-3 once - TRBV2 TGTGCCAGCACTGGAGGGTTAACAGATACGCAGTATTTT CASTGGLTDTQYF
TRBJ2-7 once TRBD2 TRBV11-2 TGTGCCAGCAGCTCTCTACGACTAGCGGGGGGGCCGGTGGAAGAGCAGTACTTC CASSSLRLAGGPVEEQYF
TRBJ1-3 - - TRBV2 TGTGCCAGCAGTGATTACAGGGACTCTGGAAACACCATATATTTT CASSDYRDSGNTIYF
TRBJ2-5 - - TRBV5-4 TGTGCCAGCAGATCTAGTGGGGAGACCCAGTACTTC CASRSSGETQYF
TRBJ1-4 once TRBD1 TRBV4-3 TGCGCCAGCAGCCAAGATCGCTCAGGGGGCCGAGAAAAACTGTTTTTT CASSQDRSGGREKLFF
TRBJ1-1 - - TRBV30 TGTGCCTGGAGCCGGACAGTTAACACTGAAGCTTTCTTT CAWSRTVNTEAFF
TRBJ1-1 - - TRBV6-5 TGTGCCAGCAGTTACTCATCAGACACTGAAGCTTTCTTT CASSYSSDTEAFF
TRBJ1-2 - - TRBV6-5 TGTGCCAGCAGTTACTCCGATGGCCTCGCAGGCTCCACCTTC CASSYSDGLAGSTF
TRBJ2-2 - TRBD1 TRBV7-2 TGTGCCAGCCGCGGGACAGGATATACCGGGGAGCTGTTTTTT CASRGTGYTGELFF
TRBJ1-1 - - TRBV7-6 TGTGCCAGCAGCCCAACAGGGCGCGAAGCTTTCTTT CASSPTGREAFF
TRBJ2-2 - TRBD1 TRBV7-8 TGTGCCAGCAGCAAAACAGGGGGCTGGAACACCGGGGAGCTGTTTTTT CASSKTGGWNTGELFF
TRBJ1-1 few - TRBV27 TGTGCCAGCAGCAATCCGTCCCCGGTCGCTGAAGCTTTCTTT CASSNPSPVAEAFF
TRBJ2-7 - TRBD1 TRBV4-1 TGCGCCAGCAGCCAAGAGCACAGGGGGCCCTACGAGCAGTACTTC CASSQEHRGPYEQYF
TRBJ2-5 - - TRBV5-5 TGTGCCAGCAGCCCGCAGGGGGGAGAGACCCAGTACTTC CASSPQGGETQYF
TRBJ2-7 - TRBD1 TRBV6-1 TGTGCCAGCAGAAGGGACAGCTACGAGCAGTACTTC CASRRDSYEQYF
TRBJ1-2 - TRBD1 TRBV9 TGTGCCAGCAGCGCCGGAAGGACAGGGTATGGCTACACCTTC CASSAGRTGYGYTF
TRBJ2-1 - TRBD2 TRBV7-3 TGTGCCTCTGCCGAGCGGGGGGGTTACAATGAGCAGTTCTTC CASAERGGYNEQFF
TRBJ1-1 - TRBD1 TRBV7-8 TGTGCCAGCAGCCCGCAACGACAGGGCAGCACTGAAGCTTTCTTT CASSPQRQGSTEAFF
TRBJ1-1 - - TRBV4-1 TGCGCCAGCAGCCAATATGGATGGCACAACTCCAGATCTTCACAGTGGACTGAAGCTTTCTTT CASSQYGWHNSRSSQWTEAFF
TRBJ1-2 - - TRBV2 TGTGCCAGCAGCCCAACAGACGGATTGAACTATGGCTACACCTTC CASSPTDGLNYGYTF
TRBJ2-3 - TRBD2 TRBV9 TGTGCCAGCAGCGCAAGCGGGGGGGCCGTCGATACGCAGTATTTT CASSASGGAVDTQYF
TRBJ1-2 - TRBD1 TRBV9 TGTGCCAGCAGCCCAGAGGTTGGCAGGGGGCCTGTTGGTGGCTACACCTTC CASSPEVGRGPVGGYTF
TRBJ1-1 - TRBD1 TRBV7-9 TGTGCCAGCAGCTTGACAGGGGGGGCCACTGAAGCTTTCTTT CASSLTGGATEAFF
TRBJ2-3 - TRBD2 TRBV7-3 TGTGCCAGCAGCCCCGGGGCTAGCGGGGTTTTAAATACGCAGTATTTT CASSPGASGVLNTQYF
TRBJ2-3 - TRBD2 TRBV7-9 TGTGCCACCGCGAAGCGGGGTGGAGATACGCAGTATTTT CATAKRGGDTQYF
TRBJ2-5 - TRBD1 TRBV27 TGTGCCAGCCACCAACAGGGGGAAGGGCAAGAGACCCAGTACTTC CASHQQGEGQETQYF
TRBJ1-6 - - TRBV5-4 TGTGCCAGCAGCCGTAGCAGGGAACCCCTCCACTTT CASSRSREPLHF
TRBJ1-1 - - TRBV4-1 TGCGCCAGCAGTCTTACAGGGAATCTGCCTATGAACACTGAAGCTTTCTTT CASSLTGNLPMNTEAFF
TRBJ2-3 once TRBD1 TRBV5-1 TGCGCCAGCAGGGGTTGGACAGGGTCAGATACGCAGTATTTT CASRGWTGSDTQYF
TRBJ1-5 - - TRBV19 TGTGCCAGTAGTATTCGAAGAGGGCCGGGCAGCAATCAGCCCCAGCATTTT CASSIRRGPGSNQPQHF